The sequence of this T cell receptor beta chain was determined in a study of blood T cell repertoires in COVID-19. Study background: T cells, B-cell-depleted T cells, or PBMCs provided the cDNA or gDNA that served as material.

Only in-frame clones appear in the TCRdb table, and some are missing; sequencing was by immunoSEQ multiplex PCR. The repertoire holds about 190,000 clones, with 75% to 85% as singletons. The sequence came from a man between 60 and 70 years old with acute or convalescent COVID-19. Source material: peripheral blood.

CDR3 in amino acids: CATSLGQGSLQETQYF. DNA for the CDR3: TGTGCCACCAGTTTAGGACAGGGATCCCTCCAAGAGACCCAGTACTTC. The rearrangement uses TRBV24-1 and TRBJ2-5, with 8 bases that match TRBD1. The trim removed 6 bases at V and 1 base at J, leaving 9 bases unmatched. The CDR3 is 16 amino acids. Germline lookup yields CDR1 KGHDR and CDR2 SFDVKD.